The rows below give T cell receptor beta chains drawn from one sample of a study of cytomegalovirus exposure and HLA in healthy donors. Sequencing used immunoSEQ multiplex PCR; TCRdb keeps in-frame clones, though not all of them. The sample gives 170,000 or so clones, 75% to 85% of which show up once; less than 15% is in the top ten. Sequencing used PBMCs. All receptors derive from a woman aged 45-65 years in good health and CMV-seropositive. CDR3s include the opening cysteine and the closing phenylalanine or tryptophan. A D gene is named only where the DNA matches it firmly. Clone size appears in some rows only: once, few, many, or a class for an expanded clone.

d_gene	abundance	v_gene	j_gene	CDR3aa	CDR3nt
NA	NA	TRBV5-1	TRBJ1-1	CASSFEVRAEVAFF	TGCGCCAGCAGCTTCGAAGTCCGCGCCGAAGTGGCTTTCTTT
NA	NA	TRBV7-2	TRBJ2-2	CASRLRNTGELFF	TGTGCCAGCAGACTTAGAAACACCGGGGAGCTGTTTTTT
NA	few	TRBV2	TRBJ2-1	CASKGPRNEQFF	TGTGCCAGCAAGGGGCCGAGAAATGAGCAGTTCTTC
NA	NA	TRBV6-1	TRBJ1-5	CASSPDSSNQPQHF	TGTGCCAGCAGTCCGGACAGTAGCAATCAGCCCCAGCATTTT
NA	NA	TRBV29-1	TRBJ1-1	CSVPQGTDTEAFF	TGCAGCGTCCCCCAGGGGACGGACACTGAAGCTTTCTTT
NA	NA	TRBV6-5	TRBJ1-2	CASSYGGGRRSYGYTF	TGTGCCAGCAGTTACGGGGGGGGCAGACGATCCTATGGCTACACCTTC
NA	NA	TRBV27	TRBJ1-2	CASSQSDSRGSYGYTF	TGTGCCAGCAGTCAATCGGACAGCCGGGGCTCCTATGGCTACACCTTC
NA	NA	TRBV9	TRBJ2-7	CASSGGVSSYEQYF	TGTGCCAGCAGCGGCGGGGTAAGCTCCTACGAGCAGTACTTC
NA	NA	TRBV6-5	TRBJ1-6	CASSPGRGRSPLHF	TGTGCCAGCAGCCCTGGCAGGGGCCGTTCACCCCTCCACTTT
NA	NA	TRBV5-1	TRBJ1-1	CASSLARIGGTEAFF	TGCGCCAGCAGCTTGGCACGTATAGGGGGCACTGAAGCTTTCTTT
NA	once	TRBV18	TRBJ1-6	CASSPRPGGNSPLHF	TGTGCCAGCTCACCAAGGCCCGGCGGCAATTCACCCCTCCACTTT
NA	once	TRBV21-1	TRBJ1-5	CASSRTTRGRGEPQHF	TGTGCCAGCAGCAGAACTACTCGGGGGAGAGGGGAGCCCCAGCATTTT
TRBD1	NA	TRBV7-9	TRBJ1-3	CASSLREGALGNTIYF	TGTGCCAGCAGCTTACGGGAGGGGGCGCTAGGAAACACCATATATTTT
TRBD1	few	TRBV5-8	TRBJ2-7	CASSSGQGIYEQYF	TGTGCCAGCAGCTCGGGACAGGGAATTTACGAGCAGTACTTC
TRBD1	NA	TRBV5-8	TRBJ1-1	CASRPLTGAFEAFF	TGTGCCAGCAGGCCGCTAACAGGGGCGTTTGAAGCTTTCTTT
TRBD1	NA	TRBV5-6	TRBJ2-7	CASTYRGDLSYEQYF	TGTGCCAGCACCTACAGGGGTGACCTCTCCTACGAGCAGTACTTC
TRBD1	NA	TRBV18	TRBJ1-2	CASSPDRVNYGYTF	TGTGCCAGCTCACCCGACAGGGTTAACTATGGCTACACCTTC
NA	NA	TRBV11-3	TRBJ2-3	CASSLDQTSTDTQYF	TGTGCCAGCAGCTTAGACCAGACTAGCACAGATACGCAGTATTTT
TRBD1	NA	TRBV5-4	TRBJ1-1	CASSSGQLIEAFF	TGTGCCAGCAGCTCGGGACAGCTAATTGAAGCTTTCTTT
TRBD1	NA	TRBV4-2	TRBJ1-2	CASSQRGQYGYTF	TGTGCCAGCAGCCAAAGGGGGCAGTATGGCTACACCTTC
NA	few	TRBV7-9	TRBJ1-1	CAISGENTEAFF	TGTGCCATCTCAGGGGAGAACACTGAAGCTTTCTTT
NA	NA	TRBV4-1	TRBJ1-5	CASSQEKRGSQPQHF	TGCGCCAGCAGCCAAGAGAAGCGGGGGAGTCAGCCCCAGCATTTT
NA	few	TRBV19	TRBJ1-5	CASSIRARANQPQHF	TGTGCCAGTAGTATTCGGGCGAGGGCCAATCAGCCCCAGCATTTT
TRBD2	few	TRBV7-9	TRBJ2-4	CASSSGTSGGLAKNIQYF	TGTGCCAGCAGTTCGGGGACTAGCGGGGGATTAGCCAAAAACATTCAGTACTTC
NA	once	TRBV30	TRBJ1-2	CAWSVGGGTNYGYTF	TGTGCCTGGAGTGTAGGGGGGGGAACTAACTATGGCTACACCTTC
TRBD1	NA	TRBV6-1	TRBJ1-2	CASRDRGAVAYGYTF	TGTGCCAGCAGGGACAGGGGAGCAGTAGCATATGGCTACACCTTC
NA	NA	TRBV5-1	TRBJ2-7	CASSPTVGAGSYEQYF	TGCGCCAGCAGCCCCACGGTGGGGGCAGGGTCCTACGAGCAGTACTTC
NA	NA	TRBV9	TRBJ1-6	CASSVDPRDSPLHF	TGTGCCAGCAGCGTAGACCCGAGGGATTCACCCCTCCACTTT
NA	once	TRBV5-1	TRBJ1-1	CASSLDPSGDGGAFF	TGCGCCAGCAGCCTGGACCCCTCAGGGGATGGGGGCGCTTTCTTT
TRBD1	NA	TRBV4-2	TRBJ2-5	CASSQNLNRDREETQYF	TGTGCCAGCAGCCAGAACCTCAACCGGGACAGAGAAGAGACCCAGTACTTC
NA	NA	TRBV7-6	TRBJ1-2	CASSPEQGSSGYTF	TGTGCCAGCAGCCCGGAACAGGGATCTAGTGGCTACACCTTC
TRBD1	NA	TRBV5-1	TRBJ1-5	CASSLGVQGSNQPQHF	TGCGCCAGCAGCTTGGGTGTACAGGGGAGCAATCAGCCCCAGCATTTT
NA	NA	TRBV11-2	TRBJ2-2	CASSWRGGTGELFF	TGTGCCAGCAGCTGGAGGGGCGGCACCGGGGAGCTGTTTTTT
NA	NA	TRBV4-1	TRBJ2-7	CASSQEGQGGLEQYF	TGCGCCAGCAGCCAAGAGGGGCAGGGAGGTCTCGAGCAGTACTTC
TRBD2	NA	TRBV12-5	TRBJ2-3	CASGLPWGGSLSTDTQYF	TGTGCTAGTGGTTTGCCGTGGGGGGGATCTCTTAGCACAGATACGCAGTATTTT
NA	once	TRBV6-5	TRBJ1-1	CASSYSSGSTEAFF	TGTGCCAGCAGTTACTCGAGCGGGAGCACTGAAGCTTTCTTT
TRBD2	NA	TRBV29-1	TRBJ2-7	CSVSTGGSYEQYF	TGCAGCGTCTCAACGGGGGGTTCCTACGAGCAGTACTTC
NA	NA	TRBV19	TRBJ1-1	CASSIGEGSTEAFF	TGTGCCAGTAGTATTGGGGAGGGGAGCACTGAAGCTTTCTTT
NA	few	TRBV4-2	TRBJ1-3	CASSRMGDSSSGNTIYF	TGTGCCAGCAGTCGGATGGGCGACAGCTCCTCTGGAAACACCATATATTTT
NA	NA	TRBV5-1	TRBJ1-2	CASNQAPAYGYTF	TGTGCCAGCAACCAGGCTCCGGCCTATGGCTACACCTTC
TRBD1	few	TRBV5-1	TRBJ2-5	CASSTGQGGETQYF	TGCGCCAGCAGCACCGGACAGGGTGGAGAGACCCAGTACTTC
NA	NA	TRBV21-1	TRBJ1-5	CASSKGQTTYSNQPQHF	TGTGCCAGCAGCAAAGGACAGACAACATATAGCAATCAGCCCCAGCATTTT
NA	NA	TRBV6-1	TRBJ1-1	CASTKNTEAFF	TGTGCCAGCACAAAGAACACTGAAGCTTTCTTT
NA	NA	TRBV10-3	TRBJ1-5	CAASTSFEQPQHF	TGTGCCGCCTCGACAAGCTTCGAACAGCCCCAGCATTTT
TRBD2	NA	TRBV4-1	TRBJ2-1	CASSPGGTSSYNEQFF	TGCGCCAGCAGCCCCGGGGGGACTAGCTCCTACAATGAGCAGTTCTTC
NA	NA	TRBV5-4	TRBJ1-1	CASSFGGPTEAFF	TGTGCCAGCAGCTTCGGGGGGCCCACTGAAGCTTTCTTT
NA	NA	TRBV13	TRBJ2-7	CASSFSLQGYISYEQYF	TGTGCCAGCAGCTTCTCCTTACAGGGCTATATCTCCTACGAGCAGTACTTC
NA	once	TRBV4-1	TRBJ1-1	CASSQDGGLGSTEAFF	TGCGCCAGCAGCCAAGATGGGGGGTTGGGAAGCACTGAAGCTTTCTTT
TRBD1	NA	TRBV27	TRBJ1-1	CASSRGIMNTEAFF	TGTGCCAGCAGCAGGGGGATTATGAACACTGAAGCTTTCTTT
NA	NA	TRBV11-3	TRBJ1-1	CASSLAVNTEAFF	TGTGCCAGCAGCTTAGCGGTGAACACTGAAGCTTTCTTT
TRBD1	NA	TRBV18	TRBJ1-1	CASSRDRANTEAFF	TGTGCCAGCTCGCGTGACAGGGCGAACACTGAAGCTTTCTTT
NA	NA	TRBV5-5	TRBJ2-6	CASSAGSGANVLTF	TGTGCCAGCAGCGCGGGGTCCGGGGCCAACGTCCTGACTTTC
TRBD2	once	TRBV9	TRBJ2-7	CASSEGAGYEQYF	TGTGCCAGCAGCGAGGGAGCGGGGTACGAGCAGTACTTC
NA	few	TRBV15	TRBJ1-5	CATSRDRTSWGWPQHF	TGTGCCACCAGCAGAGATAGGACATCGTGGGGTTGGCCCCAGCATTTT
NA	NA	TRBV14	TRBJ1-1	CASSVQGWRTEAFF	TGTGCCAGCAGTGTACAGGGTTGGCGGACTGAAGCTTTCTTT
TRBD1	NA	TRBV19	TRBJ1-5	CASSIGTGRASYSNQPQHF	TGTGCCAGTAGTATTGGGACAGGGAGGGCCTCCTATAGCAATCAGCCCCAGCATTTT
NA	NA	TRBV9	TRBJ1-2	CASSVDPGQSNYGYTF	TGTGCCAGCAGCGTAGACCCTGGACAGAGTAACTATGGCTACACCTTC
NA	NA	TRBV6-5	TRBJ2-1	CASSVGRNNEQFF	TGTGCCAGCAGCGTCGGTAGAAACAATGAGCAGTTCTTC
NA	NA	TRBV10-1	TRBJ1-1	CASSGSGGLNTEAFF	TGCGCCAGCAGTGGGTCGGGGGGATTGAACACTGAAGCTTTCTTT
NA	NA	TRBV27	TRBJ1-1	CASSVTRNTEAFF	TGTGCCAGCAGCGTGACAAGGAACACTGAAGCTTTCTTT